This entry lists 11 T cell receptor beta chains sequenced from one sample in a study of CD8 T cells in ankylosing spondylitis (dated by TCRdb to about 2017). The library was built by means of 5' RACE. TCRdb lists the instrument as Illumina HiSeq 2500. In-frame beta chains were kept once TCRdb had trimmed the public reads at Q25 with fastp and called clones with MiXCR. Rows merge per CDR3 protein into single entries with the most common DNA and genes. The sample table contains more than 150,000 distinct CDR3 sequences; only one count was recorded for under 15% of them. More than 9.5% of the sample is held by the ten biggest clonotypes. Sequenced: blood, either unsorted or a sorted T cell fraction (not recorded which). These receptors originate from a female donor with ankylosing spondylitis or in good health (not recorded which).

This clonotype has just a few counts. V and J are TRBV12-3 or TRBV12-4 and TRBJ2-2; D not certain. V was cut by 5 bases and J by 6 bases, with 13 bases left in between. This CDR3 is built from 14 residues. CDR3 amino acids: CASSLLDWSGELFF. DNA for the CDR3: TGTGCCAGCAGTCTACTTGACTGGTCCGGGGAGCTGTTTTTT.

On this clonotype: Relative to the germline gene, one junction end is altered; a read error may explain this. V usage is TRBV5-5 and J usage is TRBJ2-7; TRBD2 agrees at 7 bases. Germline V CDR1 and CDR2: SGHKS, YYEKEE (reference sequence). The CDR3 consists of 15 residues. CDR3 sequence: CASSPGGSGLTGTNF. Here the CDR3 DNA reads TGTGCCAGCAGTCCCGGGGGGTCGGGTTTAACGGGAACTAACTTC. The full variable domain, its missing parts supplied by reference TRBV5-5 and TRBJ2-7, is DAGVTQSPTHLIKTRGQQVTLRCSPISGHKSVSWYQQVLGQGPQFIFQYYEKEERGRGNFPDRFSARQFPNYSSELNVNALLLGDSALYLCASSPGGSGLTGTNFGPGTRLTVT.

This clonotype has only a few counts. Compared with germline, one end of the junction differs, possibly owing to a read error. The genes are TRBV7-9 and TRBJ2-3, with D unresolved. CDR3 length: 13 amino acids. Germline CDR1 is SEHNR and CDR2 is FQNEAQ (reference sequence). Written as DNA, the CDR3 is TGTGCCAGCAACTTAACACCGTTTAATACGCAGTATTTT. Encoded protein: CASNLTPFNTQYF.

This clonotype was picked up a small number of times. CDR3 sequence reads: CASSRISRETQYF. The CDR3 DNA reads TGTGCCAGCAGCAGGATTAGCAGGGAGACCCAGTACTTC. This rearrangement joins TRBV12-3 or TRBV12-4 to TRBJ2-5, with D unclear. V was clipped by 6 bases and J by 5 bases, with 13 bases between them. CDR3 length: 13 amino acids.

In its sample, this clonotype was seen many times. V usage is TRBV29-1 and J usage is TRBJ2-7, with TRBD2 matching over 13 bases. Germline-derived CDR1 and CDR2 are SQVTM and ANQGSEA. The CDR3 is 13 residues long. After removal of 8 bases from V and 5 bases from J, the junction contained 6 bases not matched to a gene. The DNA of the CDR3 is TGCAGCCTAGGACTAGCGGGAGACGACGAGCAGTACTTC. Translated: CSLGLAGDDEQYF.

In this sample, this clonotype turned up a few times. This chain uses TRBV19 with TRBJ2-1, with TRBD2 identical over 10 bases. The V gene end was trimmed by 1 base and the J gene end by 8 bases; junction bases not matched to a gene: 5. The length of the CDR3 is 15 residues. Germline loops: CDR1 LNHDA, CDR2 SQIVND (reference sequence). Here the CDR3 reads CASSIGASGSDEQFF. The CDR3 DNA reads as TGTGCCAGTAGTATAGGAGCTAGCGGGAGTGATGAGCAGTTCTTC.

This clonotype was observed many times. The gene calls are TRBV19 and TRBJ2-7; D call uncertain. Germline assignment: CDR1 LNHDA and CDR2 SQIVND (reference sequence). This CDR3 is 12 amino acids long. V lost 5 bases and J 12 bases, leaving 17 bases between the germline ends. This CDR3 reads CASSESRALMYF. As DNA, the CDR3 is TGTGCCAGTAGTGAAAGCCGGGCCCTTATGTACTTC.

This sequence joins TRBV29-1 and TRBJ2-2; D may be TRBD1 or TRBD2 (5 bases each). Trimming removed 7 bases at V and 2 bases at J, with 14 bases between. CDR1 and CDR2 from the germline V gene are SQVTM and ANQGSEA. This CDR3 is 14 amino acids long. CDR3 protein: CSAGSPRNTGELFF. Here the CDR3 DNA reads TGCAGCGCAGGGAGCCCTAGAAACACCGGGGAGCTGTTTTTT.

This clonotype was seen many times. The gene calls are TRBV6-5 and TRBJ1-1, with 11 positions matching TRBD1. CDR1 MNHEY and CDR2 SVGAGI come from the germline V gene. V was clipped by 0 bases and J by 4 bases; unmatched bases: 4. The CDR3 consists of 16 residues. CDR3 residues: CASSYSTGTGGTEAFF. The CDR3 DNA sequence: TGTGCCAGCAGTTACTCGACTGGGACAGGGGGCACTGAAGCTTTCTTT.

This clonotype appeared many times. CDR3 protein: CASNPTSTSSYEQYF. The DNA of the CDR3 is TGCGCCAGCAACCCGACTAGCACGAGCTCCTACGAGCAGTACTTC. The chain has TRBV5-1 and TRBJ2-7; TRBD2 aligns across 7 bases. This CDR3 comprises 15 residues. Germline V lookup: CDR1 SGHRS, CDR2 YFSETQ. Germline trimming cut 6 bases from V and 0 bases from J; bases unmatched to any gene: 9.

The V call is TRBV7-2, the J call TRBJ1-5; D is unresolved. Germline CDR1 is SGHTA and CDR2 is FQGNSA. This CDR3 contains 13 residues. V was pared by 1 base and J by 7 bases, with 8 bases between. The chain's CDR3 is CASSLVLGQPQHF. CDR3 nucleotides: TGTGCCAGCAGCTTAGTGCTCGGACAGCCCCAGCATTTT.